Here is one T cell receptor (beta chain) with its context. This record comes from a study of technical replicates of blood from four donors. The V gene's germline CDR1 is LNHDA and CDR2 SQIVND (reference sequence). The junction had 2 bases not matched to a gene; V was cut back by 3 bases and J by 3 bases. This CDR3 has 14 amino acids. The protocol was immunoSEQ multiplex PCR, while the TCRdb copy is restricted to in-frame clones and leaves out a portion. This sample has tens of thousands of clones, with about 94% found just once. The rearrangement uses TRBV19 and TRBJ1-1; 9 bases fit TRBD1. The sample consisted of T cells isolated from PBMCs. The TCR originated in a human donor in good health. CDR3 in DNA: TGTGCCAGTAGTATGGGGACAGGGTACACTGAAGCTTTCTTT. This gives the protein CASSMGTGYTEAFF.